Described below is a single TCR beta chain sequence and its context. Its antigen is still unknown. V was shortened by 3 bases and J by 4 bases, with 18 bases between the two germline ends. The germline V gene has CDR1 GTSNPN and CDR2 SVGIG (reference sequence). CDR3 length: 15 amino acids. The table came from immunoSEQ multiplex PCR; TCRdb's copy has only in-frame clones and leaves some out. The table includes more than 70,000 clones, around 80% detected once. This sample stems from a study of OX40 agonist ivuxolimab in advanced cancers. Study conclusions and caveats: In the expanded peripheral T cells, antigen specificity was never determined.

The sequenced sample was CD4+ or CD8+ T cells sorted from blood, obtained in a trial of the OX40 agonist ivuxolimab. The receptor was derived from an adult with an advanced solid tumor such as melanoma, head and neck, liver or kidney cancer. The gene calls are TRBV30 and TRBJ2-5; the D gene is possibly TRBD2 (5 bases). This CDR3 reads CAWSRELLTGETQYF. The CDR3 coding sequence is TGTGCCTGGAGCCGGGAACTTTTAACGGGAGAGACCCAGTACTTC.